The 21 T cell receptor beta chains below were found in one sample sequenced in a study of breast tumors, draining lymph nodes, adjacent tissues. TCRdb reprocessed the multiplex PCR reads via MiXCR and lists one record per CDR3 protein. This table holds 130,000 or so distinct CDR3 sequences, about 20% found once. Axillary draining lymph nodes of breast cancer patients supplied the node samples. Material for sequencing was axillary lymph node tissue. These receptors were collected from a female donor with breast cancer. Some clones in this sample may be carry-over from other donors' samples.

The sample holds a few counts of this clonotype. This chain connects TRBV5-1 to TRBJ2-6; possibly TRBD1 for D (6 bases). Trimming took 6 bases from V and 4 from J, leaving 14 bases between them. Germline V gives CDR1 SGHRS, CDR2 YFSETQ. The CDR3 is 15 amino acids. Here the CDR3 DNA reads TGCGCCAGCACCCAAACAGGGACCGGGGCCAACGTCCTGACTTTC. Amino acid sequence: CASTQTGTGANVLTF. Supplemented by reference TRBV5-1 and TRBJ2-6, the full variable domain reads KAGVTQTPRYLIKTRGQQVTLSCSPISGHRSVSWYQQTPGQGLQFLFEYFSETQRNKGNFPGRFSGRQFSNSRSEMNVSTLELGDSALYLCASTQTGTGANVLTFGAGSRLTVL.

This clonotype showed up many times. The chain employs TRBV20-1 and TRBJ2-1, with TRBD2 matching over 12 bases. The length of the CDR3 is 14 residues. Germline-derived CDR1 and CDR2 are DFQATT and SNEGSKA (reference sequence). J gave up 15 bases and V 4 bases, and 13 bases lay outside the gene matches. The CDR3 DNA reads TGCAGTGCTACCTGGACTAGCGGGACCGCTCGGGTGTTCTTC. Translation: CSATWTSGTARVFF.

This chain connects TRBV28 to TRBJ2-2; tentative D call: TRBD1 (5 bases). The CDR3 consists of 16 residues. CDR1 is MDHEN and CDR2 is SYDVKM in the germline V gene. Trimming cost V 3 bases and J 1 base, with 12 bases left between them. CDR3 sequence: CASSFGRGLNTGELFF. CDR3 in DNA: TGTGCCAGCAGTTTCGGAAGGGGATTGAACACCGGGGAGCTGTTTTTT.

In its sample, this clonotype was seen many times. The chain employs TRBV6-6 and TRBJ1-5; no definite D call. V was clipped by 7 bases and J by 0 bases, with 10 bases between them. Germline CDR1 reads MNHNY; CDR2 reads SVGAGI (reference sequence). The CDR3 covers 14 residues. The CDR3, as DNA: TGTGCCAGCAACGGCGGAAATAGCAATCAGCCCCAGCATTTT. It codes for CASNGGNSNQPQHF.

This clonotype was observed at least ten times. The chain recombines TRBV6-1 with TRBJ2-1; D might be TRBD2 (6 bases). Looked up from germline, CDR1 is MNHNS and CDR2 is SASEGT. This CDR3 is 14 amino acids long. The V gene lost 6 bases and the J gene lost 3 bases, with 12 bases spanning the gap. CDR3 in amino acids: CASRVADYYNEQFF. For the CDR3, the DNA is TGTGCCAGCAGGGTAGCGGACTACTACAATGAGCAGTTCTTC.

A remark on this clonotype: Since a much larger clone is just one base distant, this may be a read error. The chain carries TRBV7-9 and TRBJ1-3; D remains unclear. CDR3 size: 19 residues. From germline, CDR1 is SEHNR and CDR2 FQNEAQ (reference sequence). V was trimmed by 4 bases and J by 4 bases, leaving 26 bases between them. The CDR3 sequence: CASSSNYGWGLGSGNTIYF. In DNA form, the CDR3 reads TGTGCCAGCAGCTCAAATTATGGTTGGGGTCTGGGGTCCGGAAACACCATATATTTT. The whole variable domain, remainder taken from reference TRBV7-9 and TRBJ1-3, is DTGVSQNPRHKITKRGQNVTFRCDPISEHNRLYWYRQTLGQGPEFLTYFQNEAQLEKSRLLSDRFSAERPKGSFSTLEIQRTEQGDSAMYLCASSSNYGWGLGSGNTIYFGEGSWLTVV.

The V gene is TRBV28, the J gene TRBJ2-3; TRBD2 matches 15 bases. Germline-derived CDR1 and CDR2 are MDHEN and SYDVKM. This CDR3 is 18 amino acids long. V gave up 4 bases and J gave up 2 bases; unmatched junction bases: 7. Here the CDR3 reads CASSSPGTSGRITDTQYF. CDR3 bases: TGTGCCAGCAGTTCCCCTGGGACTAGCGGGAGGATCACAGATACGCAGTATTTT.

This clonotype was counted at least ten times. The chain couples TRBV9 to TRBJ2-5; D gene ambiguous. Per the germline V gene, CDR1 is SGDLS and CDR2 is YYNGEE. Between the trimmed V and J ends, which lost 3 bases and 4 bases, there was a span of 10 bases. The CDR3 has 13 amino acids. CDR3 coding DNA: TGTGCCAGCAGCGGAGAGTTCGGAGAGACCCAGTACTTC. Its protein is CASSGEFGETQYF.

This clonotype was seen ten or more times. The chain has TRBV5-1 and TRBJ2-2; a possible D gene is TRBD1 (6 bases). V was pared by 4 bases and J by 4 bases, with 14 bases between. The CDR3 has 15 residues. The V gene's germline CDR1 is SGHRS and CDR2 YFSETQ. The DNA for the CDR3 is TGCGCCAGCAGCCTTACAGGGTCCGGCACCGGGGAGCTGTTTTTT. Protein: CASSLTGSGTGELFF.

This clonotype was counted at least ten times. The chain couples TRBV2 to TRBJ2-1; the match to TRBD2 covers 10 bases. J gave up 7 bases and V 7 bases, and 7 bases lay outside the gene matches. Germline CDR1 is SNHLY and CDR2 is FYNNEI. CDR3 size: 14 residues. This CDR3 reads CASKEREGINEQFF. In nucleotides, the CDR3 is TGTGCCAGCAAGGAGCGGGAGGGAATTAATGAGCAGTTCTTC.

This clonotype was seen ten or more times. This rearrangement joins TRBV7-3 to TRBJ1-3; D unresolved. The V gene lost 5 bases and the J gene lost 0 bases, with 17 bases spanning the gap. The CDR3 loop spans 17 amino acids. Germline CDR1 SGHTA, CDR2 FQGTGA. The DNA for the CDR3 is TGTGCCAGCAGCCTAGGTGGCTCAGGAAACTCTGGAAACACCATATATTTT. Translated, it gives CASSLGGSGNSGNTIYF.

V and J are TRBV5-6 and TRBJ1-5, with TRBD1 matching over 9 bases. Unmatched junction bases numbered 14, after V lost 5 bases and J lost 5 bases. The CDR3 contains 17 residues. The germline CDR1 and CDR2 sequences are SGHDT and YYEEEE. CDR3 in amino acids: CASRRTGDLDNYQPQHF. The CDR3, as DNA: TGTGCCAGCAGAAGGACAGGGGATCTTGATAATTATCAGCCCCAGCATTTT.

This clonotype was picked up one time. A junction boundary mismatches the germline segment, possibly from a read error. V and J are TRBV6-5 and TRBJ2-1; 9 nucleotides agree with TRBD2. Germline loops: CDR1 MNHEY, CDR2 SVGAGI. CDR3 length: 15 amino acids. This chain's CDR3 is CASSSSGISYNGQFF. Here the CDR3 DNA reads TGTGCCAGCAGTTCTAGCGGGATCTCCTACAATGGGCAGTTCTTC.

At least ten counts were recorded for this clonotype. The rearrangement links TRBV11-2 to TRBJ2-1, with D unclear. CDR3 size: 14 residues. V was pared by 4 bases and J by 0 bases, with 7 bases between. Germline CDR1 is SGHAT and CDR2 is FQNNGV. In DNA, the CDR3 is TGTGCCAGCAGCTCATTGAGCTCCTACAATGAGCAGTTCTTC. This translates into CASSSLSSYNEQFF.

This clonotype occurred many times. The chain recombines TRBV6-6 with TRBJ1-2, with 7 bases lining up with TRBD1. V was pared by 7 bases and J by 4 bases, with 12 bases of the junction left unmatched. The CDR3 sequence is 15 residues long. Germline V gene lookup returns CDR1 MNHNY and CDR2 SVGAGI (reference sequence). The CDR3 sequence is CASTRQGEVSYGYTF. The CDR3 nucleotides are TGTGCCAGCACCAGACAGGGAGAAGTTTCCTATGGCTACACCTTC.

The chain recombines TRBV28 with TRBJ2-5; 10 bases align to TRBD1. Germline V gene data show CDR1 as MDHEN and CDR2 as SYDVKM. The CDR3 spans 15 residues. The trim removed 3 bases at V and 4 bases at J, leaving 5 bases unmatched. The CDR3 region is CASSFGTGVPETQYF. In DNA form, the CDR3 reads TGTGCCAGCAGTTTTGGGACAGGGGTCCCAGAGACCCAGTACTTC.

Remarks on this clonotype: This may come from a read error, since a much larger clone is one base off. The J gene is TRBJ1-2, the V gene TRBV5-6; D unclear. Germline V gene sequence: CDR1 SGHDT, CDR2 YYEEEE. The CDR3 sequence is 12 residues long. The CDR3 sequence is CAGSVSHVGYTF. CDR3 bases: TGTGCCGGCAGCGTTTCTCATGTAGGCTACACCTTC.

This clonotype was recorded many times. V and J are TRBV28 and TRBJ2-5; TRBD1 matches 7 bases. CDR1 is MDHEN, CDR2 SYDVKM, per germline. The CDR3 has 14 amino acids. V trimming: 5 bases; J trimming: 2 bases; junction bases outside the gene matches: 5. As DNA, the CDR3 is TGTGCCAGCAGTATGGGACAGAAACAAGAGACCCAGTACTTC. Amino acid sequence: CASSMGQKQETQYF. Supplemented by reference TRBV28 and TRBJ2-5, the full variable domain reads DVKVTQSSRYLVKRTGEKVFLECVQDMDHENMFWYRQDPGLGLRLIYFSYDVKMKEKGDIPEGYSVSREKKERFSLILESASTNQTSMYLCASSMGQKQETQYFGPGTRLLVL.

The V and J genes are TRBV30 and TRBJ2-1; TRBD2 agrees at 8 bases. The CDR3 covers 14 residues. Germline V gene sequence: CDR1 GTSNPN, CDR2 SVGIG (reference sequence). With V trimmed by 0 bases and J by 6 bases, 4 bases remained unmatched. Here the CDR3 reads CAWSVGSGSNEQFF. CDR3 coding DNA: TGTGCCTGGAGTGTGGGCAGCGGGAGCAATGAGCAGTTCTTC.

Concerning this clonotype itself: A single base separates this from a much larger clone, so it may be a read error. The rearrangement uses TRBV6-1 and TRBJ2-3; perhaps D is TRBD1 or TRBD2 (5 bases each). This CDR3 is built from 13 residues. Germline CDR1 and CDR2: MNHNS and SASEGT. The CDR3 here is CATRFGGWDTQNF. In DNA, the CDR3 is TGTGCCACAAGGTTTGGGGGATGGGATACGCAGAATTTT.

In its sample, this clonotype was seen once. This rearrangement joins TRBV28 to TRBJ2-3; D might be TRBD2 (6 bases). Trimming shortened V by 5 bases and J by 2 bases, and 17 bases separated the two germline ends. Germline CDR1 is MDHEN and CDR2 is SYDVKM. This CDR3 spans 16 amino acids. The CDR3 DNA follows: TGTGCCAGCAGTCCACGCAGGGACTCCGCCACAGATACGCAGTATTTT. As protein: CASSPRRDSATDTQYF.